The entry below describes one T cell receptor (beta chain). What it recognizes is unknown. These data come from a study of shared clonotypes between healthy human individuals. At the level of the study: Researchers assigned three CD4 naive, three CD4 memory, two CD8 naive and one CD8 memory plate to each donor. The study's findings and limits: Compared with clonotypes that all four donors shared, non-shared clonotypes had lower generation probabilities.

Researchers partitioned CD4+ cells into CD45RA+ naive and CD45RA-negative memory subsets. On sorted subsets, replicate PCRs used 200 ng DNA, or tens of thousands of T cell genomes. Only in-frame clones appear in the TCRdb table, and some are missing; sequencing was by immunoSEQ multiplex PCR. The sample lists over 850,000 clones, approximately 78% occurring once. The sequenced sample was memory CD4+ T cells from PBMCs. Subset: CD45RA-negative fraction. The source is a man between 18 and 35 years old in good health. Some clones in this sample may be carry-over from other donors' samples.

CDR3 sequence (DNA): TGTGCCAGCTCACGAGCAGTGGGTGGAGGGACCAACAATGAGCAGTTCTTC. It is translated as CASSRAVGGGTNNEQFF. V usage is TRBV18 and J usage is TRBJ2-1; TRBD2 might be the D (6 bases). Between the trimmed V and J ends, which lost 4 bases and 5 bases, there was a span of 21 bases. Germline V gives CDR1 KGHSH, CDR2 LQKENI. The CDR3 sequence is 17 residues long.